This TCR beta chain was sequenced in a study of CXCR3-negative and CXCR3-positive naive CD8 T cells. Study-level findings and limits: CXCR3-positive naive cells carried more hydrophobic TRB CDR3s than CXCR3-negative ones.

The germline gives CDR1 SQVTM, CDR2 ANQGSEA. The CDR3 totals 13 residues. This clonotype registers medium-sized by frequency. Its specificity is not known. Via 5' RACE with UMI labels, TRB cDNA libraries were prepared. Using the 5' RACE reads, TCRdb records one entry per CDR3 protein without DNA. This sample's table reports more than 5,000 distinct CDR3 sequences. The sequenced material came from naive CXCR3+ CD8+ T cells from blood. Subset denoted: CD45RO-CCR7+CD27+CD95- naive CD8+ T cells expressing CXCR3 (TNR3+). This sequence originates from a human donor in good health. Some clones in this sample may be carry-over from other donors' samples. The chain uses TRBV29-1 and TRBJ2-7. The CDR3 loop reads CSVEVRPLYEQYF.